Below, 3 T cell receptor beta chains from the same sample are listed, as sequenced in a study of human thymus T cells. Resections that were taken during corrective heart surgery supplied the thymus tissue. Clones were read by immunoSEQ multiplex PCR, and TCRdb kept only the in-frame ones, dropping some. The sample shows around 130,000 clones, around 96% of them seen only once. The sample was thymus tissue. The source of these receptors is a boy under two years old with a congenital heart defect but otherwise immunologically healthy.

This rearrangement joins TRBV2 to TRBJ1-1; the D is unclear. Looked up from germline, CDR1 is SNHLY and CDR2 is FYNNEI. V was cut by 5 bases and J by 6 bases, with 10 bases left in between. The CDR3 length is 12 residues. The CDR3 here is CASSRFNSEAFF. The CDR3, as DNA: TGTGCCAGCAGTAGATTCAACTCTGAAGCTTTCTTT.

The V gene is TRBV25-1, the J gene TRBJ2-2; the D gene is possibly TRBD2 (6 bases). The V end lost 2 bases, the J end lost 5 bases, and 18 bases lay between the germline ends. Germline CDR1 and CDR2: MGHDK and SYGVNS. The CDR3 runs 17 residues. The CDR3 loop reads CASSESGSPVGTGELFF. CDR3 nucleotides: TGTGCCAGCAGTGAAAGCGGGTCCCCGGTAGGAACCGGGGAGCTGTTTTTT. The full variable domain, in which reference TRBV25-1 and TRBJ2-2 provide the parts outside the CDR3, is EADIYQTPRYLVIGTGKKITLECSQTMGHDKMYWYQQDPGMELHLIHYSYGVNSTEKGDLSSESTVSRIRTEHFPLTLESARPSHTSQYLCASSESGSPVGTGELFFGEGSRLTVL.

V gene TRBV5-1 combines with J gene TRBJ1-2; 8 bases match TRBD1. Looked up from germline, CDR1 is SGHRS and CDR2 is YFSETQ. This CDR3 spans 16 amino acids. V lost 1 base and J lost 1; bases outside the gene matches: 6. The CDR3 spells CASSLRPGQDNYGYTF. In nucleotides, the CDR3 is TGCGCCAGCAGCTTGCGTCCGGGACAGGATAACTATGGCTACACCTTC.